The 19 T cell receptor beta chains presented below share a single source sample, sequenced in a study of vaccination and CD4 T cells after COVID-19. Their cognate antigens are unknown. An Oncomine TCR Beta short-read assay was used to sequence the DNA from cultured CD4+ T cells. TCRdb independently ran MiXCR on the PCR reads; one entry per CDR3 protein. The sample yields roughly 28,000 distinct CDR3 sequences, about 40% seen once. Indicated time point: late sampling 161 to 241 days after vaccination in three convalescent patients. The treatment here: approximately nine-day PBMC culture with coronavirus spike peptide pools or control peptides (ViraFEST assay). The starting material was CD4+ T cells from blood, cultured in vitro, obtained about 7 months after SARS-CoV-2 vaccination. The receptors were sampled from a human donor who had recovered from COVID-19.

The table lists this clonotype with a few counts. V usage is TRBV20-1 and J usage is TRBJ2-1; possible D gene TRBD2, 6 bases. The germline CDR1 and CDR2 sequences are DFQATT and SNEGSKA (reference sequence). Deletions cut 3 bases from V and 9 bases from J, with 12 bases between. The CDR3 runs to 12 residues. The CDR3 DNA follows: TGCAGTGCTAGGAGCGGGTTTGCTGAGCAGTTCTTC. This sequence encodes CSARSGFAEQFF.

J is TRBJ2-1 and V is TRBV20-1; TRBD1 or TRBD2 may be the D gene (5 bases each). The CDR3 loop spans 13 amino acids. Trimming took off 3 bases at V and 8 bases at J, with 14 bases between the two ends. Germline lookup yields CDR1 DFQATT and CDR2 SNEGSKA (reference sequence). The CDR3 bases are TGCAGTGCTAGGGGGGAATTAGGAGATGAGCAGTTCTTC. This gives the protein CSARGELGDEQFF.

This clonotype came up a few times. The rearrangement links TRBV7-2 to TRBJ1-5; D is perhaps TRBD1 (5 bases). Germline loops: CDR1 SGHTA, CDR2 FQGNSA. The CDR3 loop spans 15 amino acids. Trimming left V 5 bases short and J 4 bases short, with 15 bases between. The CDR3 region has the DNA TGTGCCAGCAGCGGGGCCGTGACACTTAATCAGCCCCAGCATTTT. Protein sequence: CASSGAVTLNQPQHF.

This CDR3 reads CSAGRSGNTIYF. The CDR3 coding sequence is TGCAGTGCTGGACGCTCTGGAAACACCATATATTTT. This sequence joins TRBV20-1 and TRBJ1-3; D not resolved. The germline V gene encodes CDR1 DFQATT and CDR2 SNEGSKA (reference sequence). The V gene lost 5 bases and the J gene lost 0 bases, with 5 bases spanning the gap. This CDR3 contains 12 residues.

This clonotype was observed a handful of times. The chain couples TRBV7-2 to TRBJ2-5; D not certain. There are 14 residues in the CDR3. Germline V gene lookup returns CDR1 SGHTA and CDR2 FQGNSA. V lost 0 bases, J lost 1 base, and 6 bases lay in between. The chain's CDR3 is CASSLAGVQETQYF. CDR3 in DNA: TGTGCCAGCAGCTTAGCTGGCGTCCAAGAGACCCAGTACTTC. The whole variable domain, filled in from reference TRBV7-2 and TRBJ2-5, reads GAGVSQSPSNKVTEKGKDVELRCDPISGHTALYWYRQSLGQGLEFLIYFQGNSAPDKSGLPSDRFSAERTGGSVSTLTIQRTQQEDSAVYLCASSLAGVQETQYFGPGTRLLVL.

V gene TRBV6-4 combines with J gene TRBJ2-2; D gene uncertain. Germline V gives CDR1 MRHNA, CDR2 SNTAGT. The ends were cut back, 0 bases at V and 4 bases at J, with 6 bases in the middle. The CDR3 contains 14 residues. This CDR3 reads CASSDSSSTGELFF. CDR3 bases: TGTGCCAGCAGTGACTCGAGTAGCACCGGGGAGCTGTTTTTT.

This clonotype was counted between two and nine times. This chain links TRBV7-6 with TRBJ1-1; D possibly corresponds to TRBD1 (5 bases). Germline V gene sequence: CDR1 SGHVS, CDR2 FNYEAQ. This CDR3 is 15 amino acids long. V lost 1 base, J lost 1 base, and 10 bases lay in between. The CDR3: CASSLEAGTNTEAFF. CDR3 sequence (DNA): TGTGCCAGCAGCTTAGAGGCAGGGACGAACACTGAAGCTTTCTTT.

This clonotype was recorded a few times. The chain employs TRBV7-2 and TRBJ2-5; D uncertain. From germline, CDR1 is SGHTA and CDR2 FQGNSA. The CDR3 is 12 residues long. The V end was cut by 0 bases, the J end by 5 bases, with 4 bases between. The CDR3: CASSLASETQYF. The CDR3 coding sequence is TGTGCCAGCAGCTTAGCGTCCGAGACCCAGTACTTC.

The chain joins TRBV28 to TRBJ2-6; D gene ambiguous. Trimming removed 6 bases at V and 0 bases at J, with 3 bases between. The CDR3 spans 13 residues. In germline, CDR1 is MDHEN, CDR2 SYDVKM. The CDR3 coding sequence is TGTGCCAGCAGGAGCTCTGGGGCCAACGTCCTGACTTTC. Translated, it gives CASRSSGANVLTF.

V is TRBV7-8 and J is TRBJ1-2; D is unclear. V lost 5 bases and J 4 bases, leaving 17 bases between the germline ends. CDR1 and CDR2 from the germline V gene are SGHVS and FQNEAQ. This CDR3 is built from 15 residues. For the CDR3, the DNA is TGTGCCAGCAGCCCCGGGCCGACCCCTGCCTATGGCTACACCTTC. Protein sequence: CASSPGPTPAYGYTF.

The rearrangement joins TRBV7-9 to TRBJ2-1; D is possibly TRBD1 (6 bases). CDR3 length: 13 residues. The V gene lost 5 bases and the J gene lost 7 bases, with 12 bases spanning the gap. CDR1 is SEHNR, CDR2 FQNEAQ, per germline (reference sequence). The CDR3 loop is CASSPKQGNEQFF. The CDR3 DNA is TGTGCCAGCAGCCCCAAGCAGGGGAATGAGCAGTTCTTC.

The chain employs TRBV7-9 and TRBJ2-5; 8 bases are a match to TRBD2. Germline assignment: CDR1 SEHNR and CDR2 FQNEAQ (reference sequence). The CDR3 has 19 amino acids. V shed 2 bases, J shed 0 bases, and the junction held 14 bases outside the gene matches. This chain's CDR3 is CASSLISGIIKVYQETQYF. CDR3 nucleotide sequence: TGTGCCAGCAGCTTAATTAGCGGGATCATTAAGGTGTACCAAGAGACCCAGTACTTC. Filled out from reference TRBV7-9 and TRBJ2-5, the complete variable domain reads DTGVSQNPRHKITKRGQNVTFRCDPISEHNRLYWYRQTLGQGPEFLTYFQNEAQLEKSRLLSDRFSAERPKGSFSTLEIQRTEQGDSAMYLCASSLISGIIKVYQETQYFGPGTRLLVL.

This clonotype came up a few times. This rearrangement joins TRBV7-9 to TRBJ2-5; D assignment may be TRBD1 or TRBD2 (7 bases each). From germline, CDR1 is SEHNR and CDR2 FQNEAQ (reference sequence). The germline V and J ends were trimmed by 5 bases and 7 bases, with 17 bases remaining between them. CDR3 length: 14 residues. CDR3 loop: CASSQFGRGGTQYF. For the CDR3, the DNA is TGTGCCAGCAGCCAATTTGGCAGGGGGGGGACCCAGTACTTC.

This chain connects TRBV19 to TRBJ1-2; no definite D call. CDR1 and CDR2 (germline): LNHDA, SQIVND (reference sequence). The CDR3 runs 13 residues. V was pared by 5 bases and J by 4 bases, with 11 bases between. CDR3 nucleotides: TGTGCCAGTAGTGAACCGGAACTCTATGGCTACACCTTC. This encodes CASSEPELYGYTF.

There are a few counts of this clonotype. The chain recombines TRBV7-9 with TRBJ2-3; possible D gene TRBD2, 5 bases. V was trimmed by 5 bases and J by 2 bases, leaving 17 bases between them. CDR1 and CDR2 (germline): SEHNR, FQNEAQ (reference sequence). This CDR3 comprises 16 residues. CDR3 residues: CASSPLEGIHTDTQYF. The CDR3 DNA reads TGTGCCAGCAGCCCTCTCGAGGGTATCCACACAGATACGCAGTATTTT.

This clonotype was counted only a few times. This sequence joins TRBV27 and TRBJ2-1; D gene ambiguous. The CDR3 is 15 residues long. The V end was cut by 6 bases, the J end by 0 bases, with 12 bases between. Germline CDR1 is MNHEY and CDR2 is SMNVEV (reference sequence). This chain's CDR3 is CASSHPRSSYNEQFF. CDR3 in DNA: TGTGCCAGCAGCCACCCTCGATCCTCCTACAATGAGCAGTTCTTC.

This clonotype has a handful of counts. The V call is TRBV27, the J call TRBJ2-1, with 10 positions matching TRBD2. Unmatched junction bases numbered 8, after V lost 6 bases and J lost 6 bases. In germline, CDR1 is MNHEY, CDR2 SMNVEV (reference sequence). The CDR3 spans 15 residues. CDR3: CASRPPLAGANEQFF. The CDR3 bases are TGTGCCAGCAGGCCCCCCCTAGCGGGAGCCAATGAGCAGTTCTTC.

This sequence joins TRBV12-3 or TRBV12-4 and TRBJ1-6; D perhaps matches TRBD1 (6 bases). The length of the CDR3 is 14 residues. Between the trimmed V and J ends, which lost 9 bases and 7 bases, there was a span of 16 bases. The CDR3 coding sequence is TGTGCCAGTGGTAACAGGGAAGCAAATTCACCCCTCCACTTT. Translating it yields CASGNREANSPLHF.

This chain links TRBV20-1 with TRBJ2-6; 7 bases are a match to TRBD1. J was trimmed by 4 bases and V by 6 bases; bases with no gene match: 6. The CDR3 extends over 14 amino acids. Germline V gene sequence: CDR1 DFQATT, CDR2 SNEGSKA (reference sequence). The CDR3 loop reads CSASRGQGANVLTF. CDR3 DNA: TGCAGTGCAAGTAGGGGGCAAGGGGCCAACGTCCTGACTTTC.